The rows below give T cell receptor beta chains drawn from one sample of a study of CD8+ T cells in alopecia areata. Method: immunoSEQ multiplex PCR; TCRdb's copy keeps in-frame clones and lacks some. The sample has 200,000 to 250,000 clones, about three fifths seen once; the top ten hold about 4%. This specimen consisted of CD4+ T cells sorted from blood, obtained at week 4, from a patient treated with tofacitinib. Receptor source: a human donor with alopecia areata. The CDR3 runs from the conserved cysteine through the conserved F or W. A D gene is named only where the DNA matches it firmly. Clone size is not always given. Where it is, it says once, few, many or a class for expanded clones.

D gene: NA
V gene: TRBV18
J gene: TRBJ2-7
clone size: few
CDR3 protein: CASSPRGFSYEQYF
CDR3 DNA: TGTGCCAGCTCACCCCGGGGTTTCTCCTACGAGCAGTACTTC

D gene: NA
V gene: TRBV6-6
J gene: TRBJ2-7
clone size: NA
CDR3 protein: CASKSPGRSYEQYF
CDR3 DNA: TGTGCCAGCAAGTCACCCGGGCGTTCCTACGAGCAGTACTTC

D gene: NA
V gene: TRBV2
J gene: TRBJ1-5
clone size: NA
CDR3 protein: CASSSQGISNQPQHF
CDR3 DNA: TGTGCCAGCAGTTCTCAGGGTATTAGCAATCAGCCCCAGCATTTT

D gene: NA
V gene: TRBV30
J gene: TRBJ2-1
clone size: NA
CDR3 protein: CAWSVGGAVSEQFF
CDR3 DNA: TGTGCCTGGAGTGTAGGCGGGGCGGTTAGCGAGCAGTTCTTC

D gene: TRBD1
V gene: TRBV9
J gene: TRBJ1-6
clone size: NA
CDR3 protein: CASSTQGTDSPLHF
CDR3 DNA: TGTGCCAGCAGCACACAGGGGACTGATTCACCCCTCCACTTT

D gene: NA
V gene: TRBV4-3
J gene: TRBJ1-5
clone size: NA
CDR3 protein: CASSQDIVRGRLSNQPQHF
CDR3 DNA: TGCGCCAGCAGCCAAGATATCGTCCGGGGGCGGCTCAGCAATCAGCCCCAGCATTTT

D gene: TRBD1
V gene: TRBV6-5
J gene: TRBJ1-5
clone size: NA
CDR3 protein: CASSYLMDRPSLPQHF
CDR3 DNA: TGTGCCAGCAGTTACCTAATGGACAGGCCTAGCCTTCCCCAGCATTTT

D gene: NA
V gene: TRBV2
J gene: TRBJ1-1
clone size: NA
CDR3 protein: CASSWGEGNTEAFF
CDR3 DNA: TGTGCCAGCAGCTGGGGGGAGGGGAACACTGAAGCTTTCTTT

D gene: NA
V gene: TRBV18
J gene: TRBJ2-6
clone size: NA
CDR3 protein: CASSPGLAAGANVLTF
CDR3 DNA: TGTGCCAGCTCACCGGGTCTTGCGGCTGGGGCCAACGTCCTGACTTTC

D gene: NA
V gene: TRBV30
J gene: TRBJ2-4
clone size: NA
CDR3 protein: CAWNRGYANIQYF
CDR3 DNA: TGTGCCTGGAACCGGGGGTATGCTAACATTCAGTACTTC

D gene: TRBD2
V gene: TRBV6-5
J gene: TRBJ2-7
clone size: few
CDR3 protein: CASRVGGGYSYEQYF
CDR3 DNA: TGTGCCAGCAGGGTAGGCGGGGGATATTCCTACGAGCAGTACTTC

D gene: NA
V gene: TRBV6-5
J gene: TRBJ1-5
clone size: NA
CDR3 protein: CASSYGRVGQPQHF
CDR3 DNA: TGTGCCAGCAGTTACGGCAGGGTTGGGCAGCCCCAGCATTTT

D gene: NA
V gene: TRBV20-1
J gene: TRBJ1-2
clone size: few
CDR3 protein: CSARAYGYTF
CDR3 DNA: TGCAGTGCTAGGGCCTATGGCTACACCTTC

D gene: TRBD1
V gene: TRBV5-6
J gene: TRBJ1-2
clone size: NA
CDR3 protein: CASSFSGGGYTF
CDR3 DNA: TGTGCCAGCAGCTTTTCAGGGGGTGGCTACACCTTC

D gene: NA
V gene: TRBV10-3
J gene: TRBJ2-7
clone size: NA
CDR3 protein: CAIRQDSYEQYF
CDR3 DNA: TGTGCCATCAGGCAAGACAGCTACGAGCAGTACTTC

D gene: NA
V gene: TRBV6-5
J gene: TRBJ1-1
clone size: NA
CDR3 protein: CASSYHYPQGTEAFF
CDR3 DNA: TGTGCCAGCAGTTACCACTACCCGCAGGGTACTGAAGCTTTCTTT

D gene: NA
V gene: TRBV14
J gene: TRBJ1-6
clone size: NA
CDR3 protein: CASSRIQDSPLHF
CDR3 DNA: TGTGCCAGCAGCCGCATACAAGATTCACCCCTCCACTTT

D gene: NA
V gene: TRBV28
J gene: TRBJ1-5
clone size: NA
CDR3 protein: CASSSNQPYQPQHF
CDR3 DNA: TGTGCCAGCAGTTCCAACCAGCCCTATCAGCCCCAGCATTTT

D gene: NA
V gene: TRBV7-2
J gene: TRBJ2-3
clone size: NA
CDR3 protein: CASSLDPSGQDTQYF
CDR3 DNA: TGTGCCAGCAGCTTAGATCCCTCCGGTCAGGATACGCAGTATTTT

D gene: NA
V gene: TRBV29-1
J gene: TRBJ2-5
clone size: few
CDR3 protein: CSVKEGVRTIQETQYF
CDR3 DNA: TGCAGCGTTAAAGAGGGCGTTCGGACTATTCAAGAGACCCAGTACTTC

D gene: NA
V gene: TRBV30
J gene: TRBJ2-2
clone size: NA
CDR3 protein: CAWSDQGFAGELFF
CDR3 DNA: TGTGCCTGGAGTGACCAGGGATTTGCCGGGGAGCTGTTTTTT

D gene: TRBD1
V gene: TRBV7-2
J gene: TRBJ1-5
clone size: few
CDR3 protein: CASSFQQGNGNQPQHF
CDR3 DNA: TGTGCCAGCAGCTTCCAACAGGGGAATGGCAATCAGCCCCAGCATTTT

D gene: NA
V gene: TRBV6-1
J gene: TRBJ2-3
clone size: NA
CDR3 protein: CASTRPQGTDTQYF
CDR3 DNA: TGTGCCAGCACGAGGCCCCAGGGGACAGATACGCAGTATTTT

D gene: NA
V gene: TRBV23-1
J gene: TRBJ1-5
clone size: NA
CDR3 protein: CASSRNRDGHQPQHF
CDR3 DNA: TGCGCCAGCAGTCGAAACCGGGACGGACATCAGCCCCAGCATTTT

D gene: TRBD2
V gene: TRBV9
J gene: TRBJ2-1
clone size: NA
CDR3 protein: CASSGTTSGVGEQFF
CDR3 DNA: TGTGCCAGCAGCGGGACGACTAGCGGGGTAGGGGAGCAGTTCTTC

D gene: NA
V gene: TRBV4-3
J gene: TRBJ1-4
clone size: NA
CDR3 protein: CASSPRIGEKLFF
CDR3 DNA: TGCGCCAGCAGCCCCAGAATTGGAGAAAAACTGTTTTTT

D gene: TRBD1
V gene: TRBV23-1
J gene: TRBJ1-2
clone size: few
CDR3 protein: CASSLNRGKNGYTF
CDR3 DNA: TGCGCCAGCAGTCTGAACAGGGGGAAGAATGGCTACACCTTC

D gene: NA
V gene: TRBV5-6
J gene: TRBJ1-2
clone size: NA
CDR3 protein: CASSSLLTNYGYTF
CDR3 DNA: TGTGCCAGCAGCTCGCTACTTACCAACTATGGCTACACCTTC

D gene: TRBD2
V gene: TRBV5-6
J gene: TRBJ2-5
clone size: NA
CDR3 protein: CASSFFLAGAQETQYF
CDR3 DNA: TGTGCCAGCAGCTTCTTCCTAGCGGGTGCCCAAGAGACCCAGTACTTC

D gene: NA
V gene: TRBV7-2
J gene: TRBJ2-3
clone size: once
CDR3 protein: CASSFDRADTQYF
CDR3 DNA: TGTGCCAGCAGCTTTGATAGGGCAGATACGCAGTATTTT

D gene: TRBD2
V gene: TRBV7-2
J gene: TRBJ2-3
clone size: NA
CDR3 protein: CASSLGLAGTDTQYF
CDR3 DNA: TGTGCCAGCAGCTTAGGACTAGCTGGCACAGATACGCAGTATTTT

D gene: NA
V gene: TRBV18
J gene: TRBJ2-7
clone size: NA
CDR3 protein: CASSPVQSYEQYF
CDR3 DNA: TGTGCCAGCTCACCTGTCCAGTCCTACGAGCAGTACTTC

D gene: TRBD1
V gene: TRBV30
J gene: TRBJ2-5
clone size: few
CDR3 protein: CAWSKQGARTQYF
CDR3 DNA: TGTGCCTGGAGTAAACAGGGGGCCCGGACCCAGTACTTC

D gene: TRBD1
V gene: TRBV29-1
J gene: TRBJ1-1
clone size: NA
CDR3 protein: CSVIKTGGRTEAFF
CDR3 DNA: TGCAGCGTTATCAAAACAGGGGGAAGAACTGAAGCTTTCTTT

D gene: NA
V gene: TRBV11-2
J gene: TRBJ1-2
clone size: NA
CDR3 protein: CASSDRRGAYGYTF
CDR3 DNA: TGTGCCAGCAGCGACCGACGAGGGGCTTATGGCTACACCTTC

D gene: NA
V gene: TRBV4-3
J gene: TRBJ1-2
clone size: NA
CDR3 protein: CASSQDFRSNYGYTF
CDR3 DNA: TGCGCCAGCAGCCAAGATTTCAGGAGTAACTATGGCTACACCTTC